The 17 T cell receptor beta chains reported below all come from one sample, sequenced in a study of regulatory T cells in long-lasting Graves disease. Time point of the sample: newly diagnosed GD, antithyroid drugs for less than 3 months. RNA extracted from PBMCs served as the sequencing template. Building the TCR beta libraries relied on iRepertoire HTBI primers, and CDR3 regions underwent Arm-PCR. TCRdb reprocessed the multiplex PCR reads via MiXCR and lists one record per CDR3 protein. The sample includes approximately 470,000 distinct CDR3 sequences, around 15% of them seen just once. The same data also went into a second study, on T cells in Graves' hyperthyroidism and ophthalmopathy.

The material sequenced was peripheral blood mononuclear cells (PBMCs), taken at new diagnosis, from a patient treated with antithyroid drugs. These receptors originate from a middle-aged man with Graves disease.

This clonotype has a handful of counts. The J gene is TRBJ1-2, the V gene TRBV2; tentative D call: TRBD1 (6 bases). Trimming removed 4 bases from V and 5 bases from J, with 14 bases in between. The CDR3 length is 14 residues. Germline V lookup: CDR1 SNHLY, CDR2 FYNNEI. CDR3 sequence: CASSAKDRVYGYTF. The CDR3 DNA reads as TGTGCCAGCAGTGCTAAGGACAGAGTATATGGCTACACCTTC. The full variable domain, rest sourced from reference TRBV2 and TRBJ1-2, is EPEVTQTPSHQVTQMGQEVILRCVPISNHLYFYWYRQILGQKVEFLVSFYNNEISEKSEIFDDQFSVERPDGSNFTLKIRSTKLEDSAMYFCASSAKDRVYGYTFGSGTRLTVV.

This clonotype was seen repeatedly, ten times or more. The V call is TRBV7-9, the J call TRBJ2-7; D is possibly TRBD1 or TRBD2 (5 bases each). The CDR3 spans 13 residues. V was shortened by 10 bases and J by 2 bases, with 15 bases between the two germline ends. Per germline, CDR1 SEHNR and CDR2 FQNEAQ (reference sequence). The DNA of the CDR3 is TGTGCCACCGGGACCTTCGAAACCTACGAGCAGTACTTC. Residues: CATGTFETYEQYF.

This clonotype was counted many times. V and J are TRBV19 and TRBJ2-7; TRBD2 agrees at 7 bases. The germline V gene has CDR1 LNHDA and CDR2 SQIVND (reference sequence). V shed 8 bases, J shed 7 bases, and the junction held 14 bases outside the gene matches. CDR3 length: 14 amino acids. CDR3 sequence reads: CASSPGTTVGEQYF. In DNA form, the CDR3 reads TGTGCCAGTTCGCCCGGGACTACCGTTGGGGAGCAGTACTTC.

This clonotype was counted many times. The genes are TRBV6-1 and TRBJ1-3, with 7 bases lining up with TRBD1. After removal of 4 bases from V and 5 bases from J, the junction contained 8 bases not matched to a gene. Germline assignment: CDR1 MNHNS and CDR2 SASEGT. CDR3 size: 15 residues. CDR3 protein: CASSAIGQDRNTIYF. DNA of the CDR3: TGTGCCAGCAGTGCGATAGGACAGGACCGAAACACCATATATTTT.

This clonotype was observed many times. This chain links TRBV28 with TRBJ2-3, with 11 bases that match TRBD1. Germline CDR1 reads MDHEN; CDR2 reads SYDVKM. The CDR3 extends over 16 amino acids. The ends lost 2 bases at V and 3 bases at J; junction bases unmatched: 4. The CDR3 sequence: CASSLRGTGGTDTQYF. CDR3 DNA sequence: TGTGCCAGCAGTTTACGGGGGACAGGGGGAACAGATACGCAGTATTTT.

This clonotype was picked up many times. CDR3 protein: CASNSAREADHTQYF. The CDR3 coding sequence is TGTGCCAGCAACTCAGCGCGGGAGGCGGATCATACGCAGTATTTT. The chain uses TRBV2 and TRBJ2-3; TRBD2 matches 8 bases. V shed 7 bases and J 7 bases; nucleotides not matched to a gene: 13. This CDR3 has 15 residues. Germline V gives CDR1 SNHLY, CDR2 FYNNEI.

This clonotype was seen many times. The rearrangement uses TRBV20-1 and TRBJ2-5; tentative D call: TRBD2 (7 bases). The germline V gene has CDR1 DFQATT and CDR2 SNEGSKA (reference sequence). Trimming took 5 bases from V and 2 from J, leaving 18 bases between them. CDR3 length equals 15 residues. This CDR3 reads CSAVSGLRGQETQYF. The CDR3, as DNA: TGCAGTGCTGTTAGCGGGCTGAGGGGGCAAGAGACCCAGTACTTC.

The rearrangement joins TRBV3-1 to TRBJ2-3, with 14 bases matching TRBD2. Gene TRBJ2-1 matches the end of the DNA better, so the J call may be wrong. Germline values: CDR1 LGHDT, CDR2 YNNKEL (reference sequence). The CDR3 runs 18 residues. This CDR3 is CASSSKGGPGLAGVEQFF. The DNA of the CDR3 is TGTGCCAGCAGCTCCAAGGGGGGACCGGGACTAGCGGGGGTTGAGCAGTTCTTC.

The chain employs TRBV6-2 or TRBV6-3 and TRBJ2-7; D uncertain. The V and J ends lost 3 bases and 7 bases respectively, with 13 bases between them. Germline lookup yields CDR1 MNHEY and CDR2 SVGEGT. The CDR3 runs 13 residues. CDR3 loop: CASSYRAPREQYF. CDR3 nucleotide sequence: TGTGCCAGCAGTTATAGGGCTCCTCGGGAGCAGTACTTC.

This clonotype was picked up many times. The rearrangement links TRBV20-1 to TRBJ1-4; D might be TRBD1 (5 bases). V was trimmed by 4 bases and J by 3 bases, leaving 15 bases between them. The V gene's germline CDR1 is DFQATT and CDR2 SNEGSKA (reference sequence). The CDR3 is 15 residues long. The CDR3 DNA is TGCAGTGCTAAAGTACATCAGGGTGCTAATGAAAAACTGTTTTTT. This sequence encodes CSAKVHQGANEKLFF.

The chain combines TRBV7-9 with TRBJ2-3, with 10 bases lining up with TRBD2. V gave up 6 bases and J gave up 4 bases; unmatched junction bases: 10. CDR1 and CDR2 (germline): SEHNR, FQNEAQ (reference sequence). There are 16 residues in the CDR3. This CDR3 reads CASRFTGTSVSDTQYF. The CDR3, as DNA: TGTGCCAGCAGATTCACCGGGACTAGCGTTTCAGATACGCAGTATTTT.

This clonotype was counted a few times. This chain joins TRBV6-1 and TRBJ2-2, with D unclear. Germline lookup yields CDR1 MNHNS and CDR2 SASEGT. V dropped 6 bases and J dropped 9 bases, with 8 bases sitting between them. The CDR3 runs 11 residues. The CDR3 is CASSHGRELFF. The DNA of the CDR3 is TGTGCCAGCAGCCACGGGCGGGAGCTGTTTTTT.

The chain combines TRBV7-9 with TRBJ2-7, with a tentative D call TRBD1 (5 bases). Deletions cut 1 base from V and 9 bases from J, with 13 bases between. There are 13 residues in the CDR3. CDR1 is SEHNR and CDR2 is FQNEAQ in the germline V gene (reference sequence). This CDR3 reads CASSLEGGAVQYF. In nucleotides, the CDR3 is TGTGCCAGCAGCTTAGAAGGTGGGGCAGTGCAGTACTTC.

The table lists this clonotype with many counts. This chain uses TRBV9 with TRBJ1-1; D is undetermined. Germline V gene lookup returns CDR1 SGDLS and CDR2 YYNGEE. CDR3 length: 13 amino acids. V lost 2 bases and J 0 bases, leaving 5 bases between the germline ends. The CDR3 bases are TGTGCCAGCAGCGTTGGAATGAACACTGAAGCTTTCTTT. Its translation is CASSVGMNTEAFF.

The table lists this clonotype with a count of one. The gene calls are TRBV11-3 and TRBJ2-1; 9 nucleotides agree with TRBD2. In germline, CDR1 is SGHNT, CDR2 YENEEA. This CDR3 spans 16 amino acids. The ends lost 1 base at V and 4 bases at J; junction bases unmatched: 5. CDR3 amino acids: CASSLGLAEPYNEQFF. CDR3 coding DNA: TGTGCCAGCAGCTTAGGACTAGCGGAACCTTACAATGAGCAGTTCTTC.

This clonotype was counted at least ten times. CDR3 nucleotides: TGTGCCAGCAGTTACCCCTCCGGGACTAGCGGGAGTCGGGAGACCCAGTACTTC. This gives the protein CASSYPSGTSGSRETQYF. This rearrangement joins TRBV6-2 or TRBV6-3 to TRBJ2-5, with 14 bases lining up with TRBD2. CDR1 is MNHEY, CDR2 SVGEGT, per germline. The CDR3 is 18 amino acids. V lost 2 bases and J lost 5; bases outside the gene matches: 10.

This clonotype has at least ten counts. This sequence joins TRBV7-3 and TRBJ1-1, with a tentative D call TRBD1 (5 bases). V shed 1 base and J shed 1 base, with 25 bases lying between them. The CDR3 consists of 20 residues. In germline, CDR1 is SGHTA, CDR2 FQGTGA. DNA for the CDR3: TGTGCCAGCAGCTTAAGACCCCTTACGTCAGGGCCCATGAGGAACACTGAAGCTTTCTTT. Translating it yields CASSLRPLTSGPMRNTEAFF.